A single count supports the clone carrying this T cell receptor beta chain. Noted treatment: some 20 received Ad26.COV2.S at low or high dose, single or two shots; about five received placebo; per-sample allocation not given. Sampling was done on day 63 after the first vaccine or placebo injection. This specimen comes from a study of Ad26.COV2.S vaccination and SARS-CoV-2 variants. Germline CDR1 SGHRS, CDR2 YFSETQ. V was pared by 4 bases and J by 10 bases, with 8 bases of the junction left unmatched. CDR3 length: 14 amino acids. The repertoire was sequenced with immunoSEQ multiplex PCR; TCRdb's copy has only in-frame clones and lacks some. The data show 300,000 to 400,000 clones, around 83% seen once.

The chain uses TRBV5-1 and TRBJ1-6; TRBD1 aligns across 7 bases. The sequence derives from a person between 18 and 65 years old who received the Ad26.COV2.S COVID-19 vaccine or a placebo. The sample here was peripheral blood, taken in a trial of Ad26.COV2.S vaccine versus placebo. The CDR3 protein is CASSVTGEGSPLHF. As DNA, the CDR3 is TGCGCCAGCAGCGTCACAGGGGAAGGATCACCCCTCCACTTT.